A selection of T cell receptor beta chains follows, all from one sample in a study of beta chain features in type 1 diabetes. Clones were read by immunoSEQ multiplex PCR, and TCRdb kept only the in-frame ones, dropping some. This sample has about 390,000 clones, with 9.6% found just once. Sequencing used central memory CD4+ T cells from blood. These TCRs come from a man aged 25-45 years with type 1 diabetes. Both conserved end residues are part of each CDR3. Each record gives: clone size, V gene, CDR3 length, J gene, D gene, CDR3 DNA, CDR3 protein. D genes are given only for firm matches. For some rows the clone size is stated as once, few or many, or as a class when expanded; others skip it.

few	TRBV19	16	TRBJ2-3	TRBD1	TGTGCCAGTACTATCACCGGGACAGGACCCACAGATACGCAGTATTTT	CASTITGTGPTDTQYF
many	TRBV29-1	13	TRBJ1-2	TRBD1	TGCAGCGTAACCGGACAGGGAGATTATGGCTACACCTTC	CSVTGQGDYGYTF
few	TRBV11-2	13	TRBJ2-5	NA	TGTGCCAGCAGCTTAGGTCACCAAGAGACCCAGTACTTC	CASSLGHQETQYF
few	TRBV28	13	TRBJ2-7	NA	TGTGCCAGCAGTTTGCCCTTGACCTACGAGCAGTACTTC	CASSLPLTYEQYF
few	TRBV30	14	TRBJ2-5	TRBD2	TGTGCCTCGAACGGACTAGCGGGGGGGGAGACCCAGTACTTC	CASNGLAGGETQYF
NA	TRBV6-5	15	TRBJ2-7	NA	TGTGCCAGCAGTTACTACGGGACACCTGACTACGAGCAGTACTTC	CASSYYGTPDYEQYF
few	TRBV5-4	14	TRBJ1-2	NA	TGTGCCAGCAGCTTCGCCGACAGGAACTATGGCTACACCTTC	CASSFADRNYGYTF
NA	TRBV6-6	14	TRBJ2-7	NA	TGTGCCAGCAGTGCACCTCCGTGCTCCTACGAGCAGTACTTC	CASSAPPCSYEQYF
NA	TRBV10-3	18	TRBJ2-6	TRBD2	TGTGCCATCAGTCCTGCTAGCGGGAGTCAACCTGGGGCCAACGTCCTGACTTTC	CAISPASGSQPGANVLTF
NA	TRBV28	14	TRBJ1-5	NA	TGTGCCAGCTCTCTTCTGGGCTCCGGTCAGCCCCAGCATTTT	CASSLLGSGQPQHF
NA	TRBV11-3	15	TRBJ2-1	NA	TGTGCCAGCAGCAGTCCCGAGCGGGTACAAGATGAGCAGTTCTTC	CASSSPERVQDEQFF
few	TRBV2	14	TRBJ1-5	NA	TGTGCCAGCGGGGCGGGCAATCCTAATCAGCCCCAGCATTTT	CASGAGNPNQPQHF
NA	TRBV5-4	15	TRBJ1-1	TRBD1	TGTGCCAGCAGCTTGGGACAGGGGATGAACACTGAAGCTTTCTTT	CASSLGQGMNTEAFF
NA	TRBV7-2	14	TRBJ2-7	NA	TGTGCCAGCAGCTTAGCTTCGGGGGATGGCGAGCAGTACTTC	CASSLASGDGEQYF